The 32 T cell receptor beta chains in this list originate from one sample, sequenced in a study of T cell responses to AZD1222 COVID-19 vaccine. Assay: immunoSEQ multiplex PCR; the TCRdb copy retains only in-frame clones and omits some. This sample has 130,000 or so clones, with about 82% found just once. Sequences were derived from peripheral blood, sampled 28 days after the second dose of the MenACWY control vaccine. The origin of the receptors is an adult who received the MenACWY meningococcal vaccine as a control.

The chain is built from TRBV5-1 and TRBJ1-2; no firm D call. The germline CDR1 and CDR2 sequences are SGHRS and YFSETQ. With 3 bases removed from V and 3 bases from J, the gap between germline ends came to 9 bases. The CDR3 is 13 amino acids. The CDR3 sequence: CASSSGSYYGYTF. CDR3 coding DNA: TGCGCCAGCAGCTCGGGTTCTTACTATGGCTACACCTTC. The full variable domain, with the rest looked up from reference TRBV5-1 and TRBJ1-2, is KAGVTQTPRYLIKTRGQQVTLSCSPISGHRSVSWYQQTPGQGLQFLFEYFSETQRNKGNFPGRFSGRQFSNSRSEMNVSTLELGDSALYLCASSSGSYYGYTFGSGTRLTVV.

CDR3 in DNA: TGTGCCAGCAGCGGACTAGGCGCAGATACGCAGTATTTT. It translates to CASSGLGADTQYF. This chain connects TRBV6-6 to TRBJ2-3; TRBD2 matches at 7 bases. The CDR3 totals 13 residues. Germline CDR1 and CDR2: MNHNY and SVGAGI (reference sequence). The junction had 4 bases not matched to a gene; V was cut back by 6 bases and J by 4 bases.

This clone appeared a single time. The CDR3 loop is CASSPPGGEGEKLFF. CDR3 nucleotides: TGTGCCAGCAGCCCCCCCGGCGGGGAGGGAGAAAAACTGTTTTTT. V gene TRBV28 combines with J gene TRBJ1-4; unclear D gene. This CDR3 has 15 residues. Trimming removed 6 bases from V and 8 bases from J, with 19 bases in between. The germline CDR1 and CDR2 sequences are MDHEN and SYDVKM.

In nucleotides, the CDR3 is TGTGCCAGCAGTATTGCGGTAGAGTACCAAGAGACCCAGTACTTC. It translates to CASSIAVEYQETQYF. This sequence joins TRBV7-8 and TRBJ2-5, with unresolved D. CDR3 size: 15 residues. Germline loops: CDR1 SGHVS, CDR2 FQNEAQ. The V end lost 6 bases, the J end lost 0 bases, and 14 bases lay between the germline ends.

CDR3 in amino acids: CASSPAVSSYNEQFF. The CDR3 coding sequence is TGCGCCAGCAGTCCCGCAGTGAGCTCCTACAATGAGCAGTTCTTC. The V gene is TRBV5-1, the J gene TRBJ2-1; D is unclear. V was pared by 5 bases and J by 0 bases, with 12 bases between. There are 15 residues in the CDR3. Germline-derived CDR1 and CDR2 are SGHRS and YFSETQ.

The chain recombines TRBV9 with TRBJ1-4, with D perhaps TRBD1 (5 bases). The CDR3 has 16 residues. Trimming took 5 bases from V and 4 from J, leaving 18 bases between them. Germline lookup yields CDR1 SGDLS and CDR2 YYNGEE. The CDR3, as DNA: TGTGCCAGCAGTCTTTCCTCCGGGAGGGGTAATGAAAAACTGTTTTTT. Protein sequence: CASSLSSGRGNEKLFF.

This rearrangement joins TRBV9 to TRBJ2-1; D not resolved. V gave up 3 bases and J gave up 5 bases, with 15 bases separating them. The CDR3 loop spans 15 amino acids. CDR1 and CDR2 from the germline V gene are SGDLS and YYNGEE. The CDR3 DNA is TGTGCCAGCAGCGGTGGGAATCTCTTTGACAATGAGCAGTTCTTC. Translating gives CASSGGNLFDNEQFF.

This clone has a single count. The gene calls are TRBV9 and TRBJ2-1; possibly TRBD1 for D (8 bases). The germline V gene has CDR1 SGDLS and CDR2 YYNGEE. Trimming cost V 4 bases and J 7 bases, with 18 bases left between them. The length of the CDR3 is 15 residues. CDR3 in DNA: TGTGCCAGCAGCCCTACAGGGGGGGGCTGGAATGAGCAGTTCTTC. Translating gives CASSPTGGGWNEQFF. The full variable domain, its missing parts supplied by reference TRBV9 and TRBJ2-1, is DSGVTQTPKHLITATGQRVTLRCSPRSGDLSVYWYQQSLDQGLQFLIQYYNGEERAKGNILERFSAQQFPDLHSELNLSSLELGDSALYFCASSPTGGGWNEQFFGPGTRLTVL.

The chain employs TRBV5-4 and TRBJ2-6; a possible D gene is TRBD1 (6 bases). The CDR3 has 15 amino acids. Trimming shortened V by 3 bases and J by 4 bases, and 11 bases separated the two germline ends. CDR1 SGHNT and CDR2 YYREEE come from the germline V gene (reference sequence). CDR3 sequence reads: CASSSPGAGANVLTF. Written as DNA, the CDR3 is TGTGCCAGCAGCTCCCCAGGGGCAGGGGCCAACGTCCTGACTTTC.

V gene TRBV18 combines with J gene TRBJ2-5; D may be TRBD1 (5 bases). The V end lost 3 bases, the J end lost 4 bases, and 15 bases lay between the germline ends. The CDR3 has 15 residues. Germline assignment: CDR1 KGHSH and CDR2 LQKENI. CDR3 nucleotides: TGTGCCAGCTCACCCTCGATGGCAGGGTTAGAGACCCAGTACTTC. Its protein product is CASSPSMAGLETQYF.

The rearrangement uses TRBV2 and TRBJ1-1; no clear D. V was shortened by 11 bases and J by 1 base, with 14 bases between the two germline ends. The CDR3 covers 13 residues. Germline CDR1 SNHLY, CDR2 FYNNEI. The CDR3 region is CARTTGANTEAFF. The CDR3, as DNA: TGTGCCCGTACGACGGGCGCGAACACTGAAGCTTTCTTT.

CDR3 amino acids: CASDASISEQFF. The CDR3 DNA sequence: TGTGCCAGCGATGCGTCGATCTCTGAGCAGTTCTTC. The chain has TRBV2 and TRBJ2-1; D is unclear. The CDR3 length is 12 residues. Germline V CDR1 and CDR2: SNHLY, FYNNEI. The V and J ends lost 8 bases and 9 bases respectively, with 14 bases between them.

The chain recombines TRBV5-1 with TRBJ2-3, with D perhaps assigned TRBD1 or TRBD2 (5 bases each). Between the trimmed V and J ends, which lost 6 bases and 4 bases, there was a span of 15 bases. Germline assignment: CDR1 SGHRS and CDR2 YFSETQ. The CDR3 has 14 amino acids. The CDR3 DNA reads as TGCGCCAGCACAGACGGGACGACGGCAGATACGCAGTATTTT. Amino acid sequence: CASTDGTTADTQYF.

This chain's CDR3 is CASSQPQGISYEQYV. In nucleotides, the CDR3 is TGTGCCAGCAGCCAACCACAGGGGATATCCTACGAGCAGTACGTC. V and J are TRBV14 and TRBJ2-7, with TRBD1 matching 7 bases. This CDR3 is 15 amino acids long. J lost 1 base, V lost 2 bases, and 5 bases had no gene match. Germline V gives CDR1 SGHDN, CDR2 FVKESK.

This sequence joins TRBV11-2 and TRBJ1-4, with no clear D. The CDR3 runs to 14 residues. Germline CDR1 is SGHAT and CDR2 is FQNNGV. Trimming removed 3 bases at V and 0 bases at J, with 5 bases between. The CDR3 coding sequence is TGTGCCAGCAGCTTCACGACAACTAATGAAAAACTGTTTTTT. Translated: CASSFTTTNEKLFF.

Points on this clone: Distinct nucleotide sequences in the sample also encode this CDR3. This chain connects TRBV5-5 to TRBJ1-2, with D perhaps TRBD1 (5 bases). The CDR3 length is 13 residues. The germline CDR1 and CDR2 sequences are SGHKS and YYEKEE (reference sequence). V lost 0 bases, J lost 5 bases, and 8 bases lay in between. Written as DNA, the CDR3 is TGTGCCAGCAGCTTGGGGGGACTTTATGGCTACACCTTC. It encodes CASSLGGLYGYTF.

V usage is TRBV5-6 and J usage is TRBJ1-1; 10 bases agree with TRBD1. The ends lost 4 bases at V and 4 bases at J; junction bases unmatched: 4. The length of the CDR3 is 14 residues. Germline V gene data show CDR1 as SGHDT and CDR2 as YYEEEE. The CDR3 here is CASSQGQGVTEAFF. The CDR3 DNA follows: TGTGCCAGCAGCCAAGGACAGGGGGTCACTGAAGCTTTCTTT.

This clone was observed a single time. This sequence joins TRBV7-9 and TRBJ1-6; D not resolved. Germline V lookup: CDR1 SEHNR, CDR2 FQNEAQ (reference sequence). Deletions cut 1 base from V and 6 bases from J, with 7 bases between. This CDR3 is 14 amino acids long. The CDR3 DNA reads as TGTGCCAGCAGCTTAGTACACATTAATTCACCCCTCCACTTT. Protein product: CASSLVHINSPLHF.

The chain couples TRBV10-1 to TRBJ2-5; TRBD1 might be the D (6 bases). This CDR3 region has 15 residues. The V end was cut by 0 bases, the J end by 5 bases, with 13 bases between. Germline-derived CDR1 and CDR2 are WNHNN and SYGVQD (reference sequence). The CDR3 spells CASSESTGGGETQYF. The CDR3 DNA reads TGCGCCAGCAGTGAGTCGACTGGGGGCGGCGAGACCCAGTACTTC.

The J gene is TRBJ2-2, the V gene TRBV11-3; no reliable D call. V lost 1 base and J 1 base, leaving 4 bases between the germline ends. Germline V gene lookup returns CDR1 SGHNT and CDR2 YENEEA. This CDR3 is built from 14 residues. The CDR3 nucleotides are TGTGCCAGCAGCTTAGGAGGGAACACCGGGGAGCTGTTTTTT. This gives the protein CASSLGGNTGELFF.

This clone came up once. V is TRBV14 and J is TRBJ1-1; the D gene is possibly TRBD1 (6 bases). The CDR3 runs 16 residues. CDR1 and CDR2 from the germline V gene are SGHDN and FVKESK. V was cut by 3 bases and J by 1 base, with 15 bases left in between. The CDR3 nucleotides are TGTGCCAGCAGCCATCTGACACAGGGTTGGAACACTGAAGCTTTCTTT. Translation gives CASSHLTQGWNTEAFF.

J is TRBJ2-5 and V is TRBV7-6; D might be TRBD2 (6 bases). V lost 5 bases to trimming and J lost 4 bases, with 11 bases between them. Germline CDR1 and CDR2: SGHVS and FNYEAQ. This CDR3 is 13 amino acids long. This CDR3 is CASSLHGGETQYF. The DNA for the CDR3 is TGTGCCAGCAGCCTCCACGGGGGAGAGACCCAGTACTTC.

The V call is TRBV19, the J call TRBJ1-1; D might be TRBD1 (5 bases). The CDR3 contains 12 residues. CDR1 is LNHDA, CDR2 SQIVND, per germline (reference sequence). V was trimmed by 8 bases and J by 2 bases, leaving 9 bases between them. CDR3 sequence (DNA): TGTGCCAGTGCAGGGTTAAACACTGAAGCTTTCTTT. Translated, it gives CASAGLNTEAFF.

The chain is built from TRBV5-1 and TRBJ2-7; TRBD1 matches 12 bases. The CDR3 contains 15 residues. The V and J ends lost 4 bases and 7 bases, in that order; junction bases with no gene match: 9. From germline, CDR1 is SGHRS and CDR2 YFSETQ. For the CDR3, the DNA is TGCGCCAGCAGCCATACGGGACAGGGGGCGCGAGAGCAGTACTTC. It encodes CASSHTGQGAREQYF.

The J gene is TRBJ2-7, the V gene TRBV28; 8 bases map to TRBD2. This CDR3 spans 15 amino acids. Germline CDR1 MDHEN, CDR2 SYDVKM. V shed 3 bases and J 2 bases; nucleotides not matched to a gene: 6. CDR3 coding DNA: TGTGCCAGCAGTTTGGGCGGGGGGATCCCCTACGAGCAGTACGTC. It codes for CASSLGGGIPYEQYV.

This rearrangement joins TRBV3-1 (or the pseudogene TRBV3-2) to TRBJ2-2; D not resolved. Germline-derived CDR1 and CDR2 are LGHDT and YNNKEL (reference sequence). CDR3 length: 14 residues. With 1 base removed from V and 4 bases from J, the gap between germline ends came to 7 bases. The CDR3 loop reads CASSQVRSTGELFF. The CDR3 DNA reads as TGTGCCAGCAGCCAAGTACGGTCCACCGGGGAGCTGTTTTTT.

The chain couples TRBV27 to TRBJ1-1; no firm D call. Germline V gene sequence: CDR1 MNHEY, CDR2 SMNVEV (reference sequence). The CDR3 is 14 residues long. V was shortened by 2 bases and J by 5 bases, with 12 bases between the two germline ends. CDR3 amino acids: CASSLRAWETEAFF. Written as DNA, the CDR3 is TGTGCCAGCAGTTTACGGGCCTGGGAGACTGAAGCTTTCTTT.

The chain uses TRBV28 and TRBJ2-1, with 10 positions matching TRBD2. CDR1 and CDR2 (germline): MDHEN, SYDVKM. V shed 5 bases and J 10 bases; nucleotides not matched to a gene: 8. The CDR3 consists of 14 residues. This chain's CDR3 is CASSPPSSGGEQFF. For the CDR3, the DNA is TGTGCCAGCAGTCCCCCAAGTAGCGGGGGGGAGCAGTTCTTC.

The chain is built from TRBV11-3 and TRBJ2-7; D not resolved. Looked up from germline, CDR1 is SGHNT and CDR2 is YENEEA. V lost 5 bases and J lost 4, with 9 bases in between. The CDR3 totals 12 residues. CDR3: CASSLGRYEQYF. The CDR3 region has the DNA TGTGCCAGCAGCCTAGGTCGGTACGAGCAGTACTTC.

The V call is TRBV7-2, the J call TRBJ2-7; tentatively, D is TRBD1 (6 bases). The CDR3 has 13 residues. Germline CDR1 and CDR2: SGHTA and FQGNSA. Between the trimmed V and J ends, which lost 4 bases and 3 bases, there was a span of 10 bases. CDR3 protein: CASSSGAYYEQYF. The CDR3 nucleotides read TGTGCCAGCAGCTCAGGGGCCTACTACGAGCAGTACTTC.

V and J are TRBV2 and TRBJ2-5, with D unresolved. V shed 2 bases and J shed 1 base, with 8 bases lying between them. This CDR3 comprises 14 residues. Germline CDR1 SNHLY, CDR2 FYNNEI. The chain's CDR3 is CASSEFLPQETQYF. For the CDR3, the DNA is TGTGCCAGCAGTGAATTCCTACCCCAAGAGACCCAGTACTTC.

The CDR3 coding sequence is TGCGCCAGCAGCTTGGAACCCATTCCCTCCTACGAGCAGTACGTC. It yields the protein CASSLEPIPSYEQYV. The chain is built from TRBV5-1 and TRBJ2-7; D unresolved. The CDR3 extends over 15 amino acids. The V gene's germline CDR1 is SGHRS and CDR2 YFSETQ. Trimming removed 0 bases from V and 0 bases from J, with 10 bases in between.